The subject of this entry is one T cell receptor beta chain. These data come from a study of blood T cell repertoires in COVID-19. Whole-study context: Samples came from the United States, Italy and Spain, spanning acute and convalescent COVID-19. From T cells, B-cell-depleted T cells, or PBMCs came the material, which was cDNA or gDNA.

Source study methods: Reference gene primer amplification gave nucleated cell count estimates. The table came from immunoSEQ multiplex PCR; TCRdb's copy has only in-frame clones and leaves some out. V and J calls and clone size follow that table, whereas D and trimming were derived from the DNA. The table records 40,000 to 45,000 clones, about 90% of them present only once. CDR3 size: 14 residues. Trimming took 4 bases from V and 2 from J, leaving 11 bases between them. Germline CDR1 and CDR2: MRHNA and SNTAGT. This receptor was identified in a man aged 45-60 years with active COVID-19. Sequencing input: peripheral blood. The V and J genes are TRBV6-4 and TRBJ1-1; D is ambiguous. In nucleotides, the CDR3 is TGTGCCAGCAGTGTAGAGATCTCTAACACTGAAGCTTTCTTT. It codes for CASSVEISNTEAFF.